This T cell receptor (beta chain) was documented in a study of cytomegalovirus exposure and HLA in healthy donors. Notes on the study in general: Several V segments, TRBV6-2 and TRBV6-3 among them, could not be told apart and were dropped.

J lost 6 bases, V lost 5 bases, and 12 bases had no gene match. The CDR3 totals 15 residues. Looked up from germline, CDR1 is SGHTA and CDR2 is FQGNSA. With respect to this clone: Its antigen is unidentified.

The PCR ran on 60 Vbeta and 13 Jbeta primers. Original processing notes: Later work found 80 million to 85 million unique TCR beta chains, with 9.5 million to 11 million shared. The data were produced by immunoSEQ multiplex PCR, yet TCRdb's version contains in-frame clones alone and is incomplete. The V and J calls and clone size were taken over from that table, and D and trimming were inferred from the DNA. Of 150,000 to 200,000 clones in the sample, approximately 84% were seen once. This sequence was found in a girl under 18 in good health and CMV-seropositive. The gene calls are TRBV7-2 and TRBJ1-2; 7 nucleotides agree with TRBD1. The source material was PBMCs. CDR3 DNA: TGTGCCAGCAGCCTCTCTAGGGGGCAGGGAGATGGCTACACCTTC. It encodes CASSLSRGQGDGYTF.